This T cell receptor beta chain was observed in a study of neurological immune-mediated disorders. Findings and caveats of the study: There were no CDR3 amino acid sequences shared by expanded clones across subjects, a result suggesting private repertoires in all groups.

This CDR3 comprises 15 residues. V dropped 4 bases and J dropped 3; count of bases not matched to a gene: 10. Germline CDR1 is DFQATT and CDR2 is SNEGSKA (reference sequence). In its sample, this clonotype was seen many times. No antigen is known for it. The time point denotes: longitudinal time-point 1 (baseline). PBMCs stored at -80 C, numbering 2 million, were the origin of the unsorted libraries. As for the cDNA, it was generated by 5'RACE with 10-nucleotide random UMIs. From the 5' RACE reads, TCRdb called clonotypes with MiXCR, one entry per CDR3 protein. The sample holds around 49,000 distinct CDR3 sequences, over 8% seen once.

What was sequenced was PBMCs. The V call is TRBV20-1, the J call TRBJ2-3; 7 nucleotides line up with TRBD1. The sequence was obtained from a woman between 35 and 50 years old in good health. CDR3 sequence reads: CSAIRPRGFTDTQYF. CDR3 DNA: TGCAGTGCTATCCGTCCCAGGGGGTTTACAGATACGCAGTATTTT.